The rows below give T cell receptor beta chains drawn from one sample of a study of vaccination and CD4 T cells after COVID-19. TCRdb fed the PCR reads into MiXCR, producing one record per CDR3 protein. The sample shows about 14,000 distinct CDR3 sequences, about 55% of them seen only once. No antigen has been assigned to these receptors. The sequencing used CD4+ T cells from blood, cultured in vitro, collected before SARS-CoV-2 vaccination. Receptor source: a human donor who had recovered from COVID-19. Each CDR3 is given with its conserved first and last residue. The order of the fields is CDR3 DNA, CDR3 protein, clone size, D gene, J gene, V gene. D genes are given only for firm matches. Clone size, where shown, is once, few, many, or a class for clones that have expanded.

CDR3 DNA: TGTGCCAGCAGCGTAGGACAGGGGGCCTCACCCCTCCACTTT
CDR3 protein: CASSVGQGASPLHF
clone size: .
D gene: TRBD1
J gene: TRBJ1-6
V gene: TRBV7-3

CDR3 DNA: TGTGCCAGCACCACACTTGGGACTAGCGGGAACAATGAGCAGTTCTTC
CDR3 protein: CASTTLGTSGNNEQFF
clone size: .
D gene: TRBD2
J gene: TRBJ2-1
V gene: TRBV6-1

CDR3 DNA: TGTGCCAGCAGTTCTCGTCAGGGGGCTTCGACTGAAGCTTTCTTT
CDR3 protein: CASSSRQGASTEAFF
clone size: few
D gene: TRBD1
J gene: TRBJ1-1
V gene: TRBV27

CDR3 DNA: TGTGCCAGCAGACGTATGACTAGCGGAAGCTCCTACAATGAGCAGTTCTTC
CDR3 protein: CASRRMTSGSSYNEQFF
clone size: .
D gene: TRBD2
J gene: TRBJ2-1
V gene: TRBV7-2

CDR3 DNA: TGTGCCAGCGGTAGAAGTGTAGGCGGGCAGCCCCAGCATTTT
CDR3 protein: CASGRSVGGQPQHF
clone size: few
D gene: .
J gene: TRBJ1-5
V gene: TRBV2

CDR3 DNA: TGTGCCAGCAGCTTGAGGAGGCCGGGACAGAAGACAGATACGCAGTATTTT
CDR3 protein: CASSLRRPGQKTDTQYF
clone size: few
D gene: TRBD1
J gene: TRBJ2-3
V gene: TRBV7-8

CDR3 DNA: TGTGCCAGCAGCCCCCAAGGAAACACCGGGGAGCTGTTTTTT
CDR3 protein: CASSPQGNTGELFF
clone size: few
D gene: .
J gene: TRBJ2-2
V gene: TRBV7-3

CDR3 DNA: TGCAGTGTCGGGACTAGCGGGAAAGAGACCCAGTACTTC
CDR3 protein: CSVGTSGKETQYF
clone size: few
D gene: TRBD2
J gene: TRBJ2-5
V gene: TRBV20-1

CDR3 DNA: TGTGCCAGCAGTTTATCGACCGGTCCGGGGGAGCAGTACTTC
CDR3 protein: CASSLSTGPGEQYF
clone size: .
D gene: .
J gene: TRBJ2-7
V gene: TRBV27

CDR3 DNA: TGTGCCTGGAGTGTACAAACAGGGGGACATTCACCCCTCCACTTT
CDR3 protein: CAWSVQTGGHSPLHF
clone size: .
D gene: TRBD1
J gene: TRBJ1-6
V gene: TRBV30

CDR3 DNA: TGCGCCAGCAGCCTCAGATTTACACGAGGGACATCGGGAAACACCATATATTTT
CDR3 protein: CASSLRFTRGTSGNTIYF
clone size: .
D gene: .
J gene: TRBJ1-3
V gene: TRBV4-1

CDR3 DNA: TGTGCCAGCAGCTTGGACAGAACAGATACGCAGTATTTT
CDR3 protein: CASSLDRTDTQYF
clone size: .
D gene: .
J gene: TRBJ2-3
V gene: TRBV6-1

CDR3 DNA: TGTGCCAGTAGTATAGCCAGCGGGAACCTCCCCGAAGACTTC
CDR3 protein: CASSIASGNLPEDF
clone size: .
D gene: TRBD2
J gene: TRBJ2-7
V gene: TRBV19

CDR3 DNA: TGTGCCAGCAGTGACGGGACAGGGGCTTCTTCACCCCTCCACTTT
CDR3 protein: CASSDGTGASSPLHF
clone size: .
D gene: TRBD1
J gene: TRBJ1-6
V gene: TRBV6-2/TRBV6-3

CDR3 DNA: TGTGCCAGTAGTCCGACAGGGAGCACAGATACGCAGTATTTT
CDR3 protein: CASSPTGSTDTQYF
clone size: .
D gene: TRBD1
J gene: TRBJ2-3
V gene: TRBV19

CDR3 DNA: TGCAGTGCTAGCCAATGGGCGGACACCACCACAGATACGCAGTATTTT
CDR3 protein: CSASQWADTTTDTQYF
clone size: .
D gene: .
J gene: TRBJ2-3
V gene: TRBV20-1

CDR3 DNA: TGTGCCAGCAGCCCCCAGGTCACGGATTCACCCCTCCACTTT
CDR3 protein: CASSPQVTDSPLHF
clone size: .
D gene: .
J gene: TRBJ1-6
V gene: TRBV7-2

CDR3 DNA: TGCAGTGCTAGGACTAGCGGGAGCAATGAGCAGTTCTTC
CDR3 protein: CSARTSGSNEQFF
clone size: few
D gene: TRBD2
J gene: TRBJ2-1
V gene: TRBV20-1

CDR3 DNA: TGTGCCAGCAGCTTAAGGGCGGGAGAGTACAATGAGCAGTTCTTC
CDR3 protein: CASSLRAGEYNEQFF
clone size: .
D gene: TRBD2
J gene: TRBJ2-1
V gene: TRBV11-1

CDR3 DNA: TGTGCCAGTAGTACCAACACAGATACGCAGTATTTT
CDR3 protein: CASSTNTDTQYF
clone size: medium-sized
D gene: .
J gene: TRBJ2-3
V gene: TRBV19

CDR3 DNA: TGTGCCAGCAGTGAAGAACAGGGAGGCAACATTCAGTACTTC
CDR3 protein: CASSEEQGGNIQYF
clone size: .
D gene: .
J gene: TRBJ2-4
V gene: TRBV2

CDR3 DNA: TGTGCCAGCAGTGAGCGGACTAGCGGGAGGGATACGCAGTATTTT
CDR3 protein: CASSERTSGRDTQYF
clone size: few
D gene: TRBD2
J gene: TRBJ2-3
V gene: TRBV6-1

CDR3 DNA: TGCAGTGCCAGGGGGCTAGGAACAGGTTATCAGCCCCAGCATTTT
CDR3 protein: CSARGLGTGYQPQHF
clone size: .
D gene: TRBD1
J gene: TRBJ1-5
V gene: TRBV20-1

CDR3 DNA: TGTGCCAGCTCACCAGGGACAGGGGCATACAATCAGCCCCAGCATTTT
CDR3 protein: CASSPGTGAYNQPQHF
clone size: .
D gene: TRBD1
J gene: TRBJ1-5
V gene: TRBV18

CDR3 DNA: TGTGCCAGCAGCTTGGGCCTAAGGGCTAGCGGGAACACCGGGGAGCTGTTTTTT
CDR3 protein: CASSLGLRASGNTGELFF
clone size: once
D gene: TRBD2
J gene: TRBJ2-2
V gene: TRBV5-4

CDR3 DNA: TGTGCCAGCAGCTTAGGCCAGGGAAATGAAAAACTGTTTTTT
CDR3 protein: CASSLGQGNEKLFF
clone size: few
D gene: .
J gene: TRBJ1-4
V gene: TRBV7-9

CDR3 DNA: TGCAGTGCTAGGTCCCCCGGGGTTTGGACAGGGGTGCAGAGCACCGGGGAGCTGTTTTTT
CDR3 protein: CSARSPGVWTGVQSTGELFF
clone size: few
D gene: TRBD1
J gene: TRBJ2-2
V gene: TRBV20-1

CDR3 DNA: TGTGCCAGTGAACAGGCGAATACGCAGTATTTT
CDR3 protein: CASEQANTQYF
clone size: .
D gene: .
J gene: TRBJ2-3
V gene: TRBV2

CDR3 DNA: TGTGCCAGCAGTTTTACAACGGGACAGGGGGACTACGAGCAGTACTTC
CDR3 protein: CASSFTTGQGDYEQYF
clone size: .
D gene: TRBD1
J gene: TRBJ2-7
V gene: TRBV12-3/TRBV12-4

CDR3 DNA: TGTGCCAGCAGCGGGACAGGGTCCCACGAGCAGTACTTC
CDR3 protein: CASSGTGSHEQYF
clone size: .
D gene: TRBD1
J gene: TRBJ2-7
V gene: TRBV7-6

CDR3 DNA: TGTGCCAGTAACAGGGATGGGGGTTATGGCTACACCTTC
CDR3 protein: CASNRDGGYGYTF
clone size: .
D gene: .
J gene: TRBJ1-2
V gene: TRBV2

CDR3 DNA: TGTGCCACCTTCGAGAGACAGGGGTACACCGGGGAGCTGTTTTTT
CDR3 protein: CATFERQGYTGELFF
clone size: .
D gene: TRBD1
J gene: TRBJ2-2
V gene: TRBV19

CDR3 DNA: TGCGGGGGAGTTCGTTCAGAGACCCAGTACTTC
CDR3 protein: CGGVRSETQYF
clone size: .
D gene: .
J gene: TRBJ2-5
V gene: TRBV20-1

CDR3 DNA: TGTGCCAGCAGTCCTCAGGCAGCACGTATCGACGAGCAGTACTTC
CDR3 protein: CASSPQAARIDEQYF
clone size: .
D gene: .
J gene: TRBJ2-7
V gene: TRBV12-3/TRBV12-4

CDR3 DNA: TGTGCCAGCTCACTTACACTAGCGGGAGTAACCGGGGAGCTGTTTTTT
CDR3 protein: CASSLTLAGVTGELFF
clone size: .
D gene: TRBD2
J gene: TRBJ2-2
V gene: TRBV18

CDR3 DNA: TGCAGCGTTGAAAGTTTCCCTAGCGGGAGTGAGACCCAGTACTTC
CDR3 protein: CSVESFPSGSETQYF
clone size: .
D gene: TRBD2
J gene: TRBJ2-5
V gene: TRBV29-1

CDR3 DNA: TGCGCCAGCGGCTCAGGGGGCTTGGGCACTGAAGCTTTCTTT
CDR3 protein: CASGSGGLGTEAFF
clone size: once
D gene: TRBD1
J gene: TRBJ1-1
V gene: TRBV5-1

CDR3 DNA: TGTGCCAGCAGTGTTGCGACTGAAGCTTTCTTT
CDR3 protein: CASSVATEAFF
clone size: .
D gene: .
J gene: TRBJ1-1
V gene: TRBV2

CDR3 DNA: TGTGCCAGCAGCTCCGGGACTAGCGGGAGGGCCTGGGCGGCCCAGTACTTC
CDR3 protein: CASSSGTSGRAWAAQYF
clone size: few
D gene: TRBD2
J gene: TRBJ2-5
V gene: TRBV7-8

CDR3 DNA: TGTGCCATCAGTGACTCCGCCCCTAACTATGGCTACACCTTC
CDR3 protein: CAISDSAPNYGYTF
clone size: .
D gene: .
J gene: TRBJ1-2
V gene: TRBV10-3

CDR3 DNA: TGTGCCAGTAGTATAGTGCCAGGAGCCCAGTTCTTC
CDR3 protein: CASSIVPGAQFF
clone size: once
D gene: .
J gene: TRBJ2-1
V gene: TRBV19

CDR3 DNA: TGTGCCAGCAGCAAAGGCGGGACAGGGGGCGCGAACACTGAAGCTTTCTTT
CDR3 protein: CASSKGGTGGANTEAFF
clone size: few
D gene: .
J gene: TRBJ1-1
V gene: TRBV21-1

CDR3 DNA: TGTGCCAGCAGTTCAGGGGCGCAGAACTATGGCTACACCTTC
CDR3 protein: CASSSGAQNYGYTF
clone size: few
D gene: .
J gene: TRBJ1-2
V gene: TRBV28

CDR3 DNA: TGTGCCAGCAGTTTAGAGGGGGCGCGGCGGCAGTTCTTC
CDR3 protein: CASSLEGARRQFF
clone size: few
D gene: TRBD1
J gene: TRBJ2-1
V gene: TRBV27

CDR3 DNA: TGTGCCACCAGCAGAGAGTGGGACCCTGAAGCTTTCTTT
CDR3 protein: CATSREWDPEAFF
clone size: .
D gene: .
J gene: TRBJ1-1
V gene: TRBV15

CDR3 DNA: TGTGCCACTCCCGGGACAGGGTCTGAAGCTTTCTTT
CDR3 protein: CATPGTGSEAFF
clone size: .
D gene: TRBD1
J gene: TRBJ1-1
V gene: TRBV6-1

CDR3 DNA: TGCAGTGCTAGGGCCATACAGGGGGCGAGGGAGACCCAGTACTTC
CDR3 protein: CSARAIQGARETQYF
clone size: .
D gene: TRBD1
J gene: TRBJ2-5
V gene: TRBV20-1

CDR3 DNA: TGTGCCTGGAGTAAACAGCAAGAGACCCAGTACTTC
CDR3 protein: CAWSKQQETQYF
clone size: .
D gene: .
J gene: TRBJ2-5
V gene: TRBV30

CDR3 DNA: TGTGCCAGCACGCCCTGGGGCTCTGGGGCCAACGTCCTGACTTTC
CDR3 protein: CASTPWGSGANVLTF
clone size: .
D gene: .
J gene: TRBJ2-6
V gene: TRBV28

CDR3 DNA: TGTGCCAGCAGCTCCGGACTAGCGGGAGTAGAGACCCAGTACTTC
CDR3 protein: CASSSGLAGVETQYF
clone size: few
D gene: TRBD2
J gene: TRBJ2-5
V gene: TRBV28

CDR3 DNA: TGTGCCAGTAGTATAGATACTGTTCCAACTGAAGCTTTCTTT
CDR3 protein: CASSIDTVPTEAFF
clone size: .
D gene: .
J gene: TRBJ1-1
V gene: TRBV19

CDR3 DNA: TGCAGTGCTAGAGAAGGGACTAGCGGCACCTACGAGCAGTACTTC
CDR3 protein: CSAREGTSGTYEQYF
clone size: .
D gene: TRBD2
J gene: TRBJ2-7
V gene: TRBV20-1

CDR3 DNA: TGTGCCAGTAGTATGGACCTCACCACAGATACGCAGTATTTT
CDR3 protein: CASSMDLTTDTQYF
clone size: .
D gene: .
J gene: TRBJ2-3
V gene: TRBV19

CDR3 DNA: TGTGCCAGCAGTGAAAGGTCTTGGGGGCGCGGCACAGATACGCAGTATTTT
CDR3 protein: CASSERSWGRGTDTQYF
clone size: .
D gene: .
J gene: TRBJ2-3
V gene: TRBV6-1

CDR3 DNA: TGTGCAAGTCGCTTCGGCGCTTGTAGTCCTAGCGTGAACAATGAGCAGTTCTTC
CDR3 protein: CASRFGACSPSVNNEQFF
clone size: once
D gene: .
J gene: TRBJ2-1
V gene: TRBV12-2